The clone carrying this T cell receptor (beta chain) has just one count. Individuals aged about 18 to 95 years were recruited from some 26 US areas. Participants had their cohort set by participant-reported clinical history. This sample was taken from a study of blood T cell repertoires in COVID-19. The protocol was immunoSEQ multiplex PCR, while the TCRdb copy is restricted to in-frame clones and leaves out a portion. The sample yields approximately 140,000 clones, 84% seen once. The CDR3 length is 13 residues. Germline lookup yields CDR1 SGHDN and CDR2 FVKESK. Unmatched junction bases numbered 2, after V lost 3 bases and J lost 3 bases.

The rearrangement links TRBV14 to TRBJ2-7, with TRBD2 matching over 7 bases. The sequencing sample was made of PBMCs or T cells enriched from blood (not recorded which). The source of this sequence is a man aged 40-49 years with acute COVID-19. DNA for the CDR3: TGTGCCAGCAGCCAGGCTAGCGGCTACGAGCAGTACTTC. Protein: CASSQASGYEQYF.